These T cell receptor beta chains were read from a single sample in a study of cytomegalovirus exposure and HLA in healthy donors. The data were produced by immunoSEQ multiplex PCR, yet TCRdb's version contains in-frame clones alone and is incomplete. The repertoire has 110,000 to 150,000 clones, around 88% of them found once; the top ten carry roughly 7.7%. Sequencing was performed on PBMCs. Source of these receptors: a woman aged 18-29 years in good health and CMV-seropositive. CDR3s include the opening cysteine and the closing phenylalanine or tryptophan.

>TRBV10-3
CAISEVGTGGELFF
>TRBV7-9
CASSLGGLADTGELFF
>TRBV28
CASSFSRYGYTF
>TRBV29-1
CSVEGRRGRNTEAFF
>TRBV4-3
CASSQERIGGQYF
>TRBV7-9
CASSPPGQGGEQYF
>TRBV7-6
CASSATSGGGQFF
>TRBV29-1
CSVGSGEGSEQYF
>TRBV11-1
CASSSTLQATYEQYF
>TRBV28
CASSLGGRTEAFF
>TRBV9
CASSVRTQSYNEQFF
>TRBV2
CASRDRGRGDNEQFF
>TRBV10-2
CASKRDGREQYF
>TRBV27
CASSHNRDTEAFF
>TRBV14
CASSPAGGGYEQYF
>TRBV7-9
CASSLDAAGGAFF
>TRBV10-3
CAITAGLKETQYF
>TRBV4-3
CASSQGIEGGGDEQYF
>TRBV5-1
CASSLEGGRGWSGELFF
>TRBV6-5
CASSDLGGDTQYF
>TRBV11-1
CASGAGIGYEQYF
>TRBV11-1
CASSLIGGPSYNEQFF
>TRBV4-3
CASSQAHRGTETQYF
>TRBV6-6
CASSYRLGQGGSPLHF
>TRBV6-5
CASSYFGEDEQFF
>TRBV6-5
CASSYRPRTGVNEQFF
>TRBV29-1
CSVEKDSLSYEQYF
>TRBV6-1
CASRNRGGQPQHF
>TRBV5-1
CASRDSQGIYGYTF
>TRBV18
CASSPPMARDEQYF
>TRBV7-2
CASSLRPWLDNEQFF
>TRBV11-2
CASSLRYREDEKLFF
>TRBV4-1
CASSPTVGYGYTF